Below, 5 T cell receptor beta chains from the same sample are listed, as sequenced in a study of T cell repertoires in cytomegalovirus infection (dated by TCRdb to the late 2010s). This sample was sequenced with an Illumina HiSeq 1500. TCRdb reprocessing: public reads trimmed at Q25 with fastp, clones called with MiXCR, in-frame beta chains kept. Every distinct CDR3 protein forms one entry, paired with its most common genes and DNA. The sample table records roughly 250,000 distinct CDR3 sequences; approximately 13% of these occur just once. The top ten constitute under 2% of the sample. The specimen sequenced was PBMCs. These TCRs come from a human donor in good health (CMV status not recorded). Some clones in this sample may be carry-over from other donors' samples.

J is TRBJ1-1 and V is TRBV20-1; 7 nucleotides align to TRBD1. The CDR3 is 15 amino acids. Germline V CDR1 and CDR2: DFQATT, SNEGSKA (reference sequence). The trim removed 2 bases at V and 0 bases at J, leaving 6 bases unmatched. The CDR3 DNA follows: TGCAGTGCTAGACGTAGGACAGGTCTGAACACTGAAGCTTTCTTT. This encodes CSARRRTGLNTEAFF.

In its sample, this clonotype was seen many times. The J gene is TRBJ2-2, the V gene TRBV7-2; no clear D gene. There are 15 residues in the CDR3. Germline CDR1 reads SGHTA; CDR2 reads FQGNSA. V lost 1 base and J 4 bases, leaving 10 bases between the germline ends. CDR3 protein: CASSLDEVFTGELFF. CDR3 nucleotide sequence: TGTGCCAGCAGCTTAGATGAGGTCTTCACCGGGGAGCTGTTTTTT.

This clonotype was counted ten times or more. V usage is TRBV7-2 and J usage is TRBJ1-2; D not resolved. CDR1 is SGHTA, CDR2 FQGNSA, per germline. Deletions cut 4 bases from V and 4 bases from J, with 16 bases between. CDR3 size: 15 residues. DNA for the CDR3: TGTGCCAGCAGCTCAGGCGACCCCAGCGTCTATGGCTACACCTTC. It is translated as CASSSGDPSVYGYTF.

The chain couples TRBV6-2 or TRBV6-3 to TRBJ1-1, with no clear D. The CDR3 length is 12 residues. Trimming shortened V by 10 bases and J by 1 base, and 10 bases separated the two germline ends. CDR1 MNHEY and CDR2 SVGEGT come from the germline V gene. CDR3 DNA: TGTGCCACCCGCCCGGGGAACACTGAAGCTTTCTTT. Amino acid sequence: CATRPGNTEAFF.

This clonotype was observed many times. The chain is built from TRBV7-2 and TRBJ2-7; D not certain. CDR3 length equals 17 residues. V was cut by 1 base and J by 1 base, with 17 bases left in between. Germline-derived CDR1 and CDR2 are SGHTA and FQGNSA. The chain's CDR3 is CASSLEVGAAGSYEQYF. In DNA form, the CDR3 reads TGTGCCAGCAGCTTAGAGGTAGGTGCGGCTGGATCCTACGAGCAGTACTTC. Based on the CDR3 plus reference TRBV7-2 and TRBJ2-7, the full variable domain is GAGVSQSPSNKVTEKGKDVELRCDPISGHTALYWYRQSLGQGLEFLIYFQGNSAPDKSGLPSDRFSAERTGGSVSTLTIQRTQQEDSAVYLCASSLEVGAAGSYEQYFGPGTRLTVT.